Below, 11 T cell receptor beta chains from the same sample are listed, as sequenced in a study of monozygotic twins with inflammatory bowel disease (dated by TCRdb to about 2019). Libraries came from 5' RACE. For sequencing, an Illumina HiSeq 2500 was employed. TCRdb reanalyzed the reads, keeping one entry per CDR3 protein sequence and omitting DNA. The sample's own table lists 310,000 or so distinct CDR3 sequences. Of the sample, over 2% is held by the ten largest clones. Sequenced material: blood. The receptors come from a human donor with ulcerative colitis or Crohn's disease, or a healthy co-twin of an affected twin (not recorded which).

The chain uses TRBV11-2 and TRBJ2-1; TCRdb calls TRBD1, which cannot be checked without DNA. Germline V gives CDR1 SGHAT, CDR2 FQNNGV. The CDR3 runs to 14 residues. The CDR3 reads CASSTRGPYNEQFF.

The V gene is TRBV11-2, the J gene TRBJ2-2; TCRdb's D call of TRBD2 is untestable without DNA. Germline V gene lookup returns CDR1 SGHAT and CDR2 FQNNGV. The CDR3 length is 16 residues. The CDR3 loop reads CASSSRGDGHTGELFF.

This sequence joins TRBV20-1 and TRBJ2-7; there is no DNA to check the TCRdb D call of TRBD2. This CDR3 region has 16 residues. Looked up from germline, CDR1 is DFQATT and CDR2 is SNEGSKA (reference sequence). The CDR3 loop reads CSARDTDSPGLYEQYF.

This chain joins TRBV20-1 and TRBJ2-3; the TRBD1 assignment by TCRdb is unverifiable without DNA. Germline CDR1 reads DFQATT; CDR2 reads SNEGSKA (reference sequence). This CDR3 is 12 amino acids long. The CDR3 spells CSPGGVTDTQYF.

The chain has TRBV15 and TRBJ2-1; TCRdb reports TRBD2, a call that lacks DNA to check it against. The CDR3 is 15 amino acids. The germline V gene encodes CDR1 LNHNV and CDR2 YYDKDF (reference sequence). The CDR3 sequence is CATSRDIAGGREQFF.

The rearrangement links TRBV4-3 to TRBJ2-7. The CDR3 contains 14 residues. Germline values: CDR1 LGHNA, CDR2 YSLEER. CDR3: CASSSYRESYEQYF.

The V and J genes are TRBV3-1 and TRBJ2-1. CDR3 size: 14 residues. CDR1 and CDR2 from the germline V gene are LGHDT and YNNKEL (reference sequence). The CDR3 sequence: CASSRDEVYNEQFF.

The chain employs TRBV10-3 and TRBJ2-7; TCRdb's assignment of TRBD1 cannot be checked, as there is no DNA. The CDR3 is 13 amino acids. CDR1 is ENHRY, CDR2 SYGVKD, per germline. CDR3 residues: CASTGQGASEQYF.

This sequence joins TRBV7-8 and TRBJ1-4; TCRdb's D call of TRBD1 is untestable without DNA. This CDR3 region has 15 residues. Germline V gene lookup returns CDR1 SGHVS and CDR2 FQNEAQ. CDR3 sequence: CASSSGPGGDEKLFF.

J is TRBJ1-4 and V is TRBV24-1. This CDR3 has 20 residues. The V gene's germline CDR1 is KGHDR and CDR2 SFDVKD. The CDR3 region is CATREPTGRPAKPFNEKLFF.

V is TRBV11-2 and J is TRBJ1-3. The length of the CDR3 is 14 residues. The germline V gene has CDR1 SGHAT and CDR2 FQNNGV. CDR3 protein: CASSRVSSGNTIYF.